This TCR beta chain comes out of a study of T cells in Graves' hyperthyroidism and ophthalmopathy (dated by TCRdb to about 2019). About the investigation overall: Peripheral blood was sampled at the time of initial diagnosis, prior to any treatment. TCR V-J signatures able to tell the groups apart were searched for in a discovery cohort of 90 to 100 patients, of whom roughly 42 had Graves' ophthalmopathy and 57 had stable Graves' hyperthyroidism. Whether ophthalmopathy could be predicted prospectively was tested in an independent validation cohort made up of about 18 hyperthyroidism patients plus 17 patients who later progressed to ophthalmopathy. Following sampling, methimazole starting at 30 mg daily was given to hyperthyroidism patients, and high-dose intravenous methylprednisolone was given to ophthalmopathy patients. According to the paper, TCR Vbeta CDR3 sequencing was carried out on roughly 130 peripheral blood samples, which came from approximately 41 ophthalmopathy, fewer than 80 hyperthyroidism and approximately 17 progressor patients. In over five Graves' hyperthyroidism patients, the study also compared T-cell repertoires from thyroid tissue with T-cell repertoires from blood. The 100 discovery patients were randomly split 7:3 into training and test sets.

Stable Graves' hyperthyroidism was defined as the absence of progression to ophthalmopathy over 18 months of follow-up. Hyperthyroidism patients were aged 18 to 65 years and newly diagnosed, with disease duration of less than 2 months. Exclusion was applied to patients with uncontrolled infections, other autoimmune diseases, pregnancy or lactation. Clinical symptoms, serum thyroxine and TRAb, thyroid ultrasound, and orbital computed tomography formed the basis for the diagnoses. PBMCs were isolated from about 10 ml of fresh peripheral blood by Ficoll-Paque density gradient centrifugation. Trizol reagent was used to extract total RNA, and RNA quality was then checked on an Agilent 2100 Bioanalyzer. Overall study results and their limits: During validation, the model predicted progression to ophthalmopathy a median of around 6 months ahead of onset, with more than 55% sensitivity and 72.22% specificity. Blood samples also contained most of the expanded thyroid clonotypes (frequency above 0.001), which suggests that blood repertoires may reflect thyroid immune responses. Sample size was not statistically predetermined, and blinding of investigators to group allocation was not performed. In cross-validation, a model built on a 13 V-J signature told ophthalmopathy apart from stable hyperthyroidism with roughly 87% sensitivity and roughly 81% specificity, and in testing the same model reached 80%/75%.

The CDR1 and CDR2 encoded by the germline V gene (reference sequence) are MNHEY and SMNVEV. The cysteine opens and the phenylalanine closes a CDR3 of 13 amino acids. The entry retains the CDR3 DNA only, 39 bases that are in frame from base 1. V lost 6 bases and J lost 5 bases; the stretch between them is 14 bases long. TCR beta CDR3 regions were amplified from RNA transcripts. The TCR CDR3 was subjected to a first round of RT-PCR using the HTBI primer set and the Qiagen OneStep RT-PCR kit. The libraries were constructed in a second round of multiplex PCR and then size-selected and purified. The libraries were sequenced on an Illumina HiSeq2000 using paired-end 100 bp reads. Per the original workflow: SOAPnuke was used to process the raw data, with reads discarded if the reads contained adapters or uncalled bases, had a mean Phred below 15, or lacked an exact constant-primer or identifier match. High-quality paired reads were merged with COPE v1.2.5, and unique nucleotide sequences were defined as clonotypes. Clonotypes were aligned to IMGT TRBV, TRBD and TRBJ reference segments using MiTCR v1.1. Only V-J combinations with frequency above 0.0001, covering about 99% of repertoires, were analysed. A TCS score was defined as the ratio of F50 (clonal expansion) to E x V (chaos), with BLOSUM62-based TCRdist applied between CDR3 peptides within each V-J. Welch's t-statistics and random forest reduced several hundred V-J features to 10 to 15, which were used in a naive Bayes classifier (R e1071). TCRdb handled the public reads itself, with Q25 trimming in fastp and clone calling in MiXCR, and kept productive beta chains. Rows are unified per CDR3 protein, each entry keeping the most common DNA and genes. The V and J calls were not made by the authors but by TCRdb's processing. Recorded for this sample are 550,000 to 600,000 distinct CDR3 sequences; approximately 15% of them occurred a single time. 18% of the sample lies in the top ten.

This clonotype was observed a few times. It lacks a known antigen. Within one base of it there is no much larger clone, and no base qualities were kept. The V gene is TRBV27 and the J gene is TRBJ2-7; the D region possibly corresponds to TRBD1 (6 bases align). Sequenced input: blood. The sequence derives from a woman between 18 and 29 years old with Graves' hyperthyroidism. CDR3 loop: CASRGARWNEQYF. The sequenced DNA: TGTGCCAGCAGGGGGGCAAGATGGAACGAGCAGTACTTC.